What follows are 30 T cell receptor beta chains derived from one specimen sequenced in a study of blood T cell repertoires in COVID-19. The assay was immunoSEQ multiplex PCR, and TCRdb's table has in-frame clones only and misses some. This table has 95,000 to 150,000 clones, roughly four fifths appearing once. Material: peripheral blood. All receptors derive from a man between 60 and 75 years old with acute or convalescent COVID-19.

The gene calls are TRBV29-1 and TRBJ1-2, with a weak D call TRBD1 (6 bases). Germline V CDR1 and CDR2: SQVTM, ANQGSEA. V lost 4 bases, J lost 6 bases, and 9 bases lay in between. The CDR3 consists of 11 residues. The DNA for the CDR3 is TGCAGCGTTGGGGAGGGGGATGGCTACACCTTC. It encodes CSVGEGDGYTF.

The chain recombines TRBV9 with TRBJ1-1; 8 bases are a match to TRBD1. Trimming cost V 2 bases and J 7 bases; bases outside gene matches: 7. Germline V gives CDR1 SGDLS, CDR2 YYNGEE. The CDR3 runs 14 residues. The CDR3 sequence is CASSVDRVSGEAFF. In nucleotides, the CDR3 is TGTGCCAGCAGCGTGGACAGGGTCTCCGGTGAAGCTTTCTTT.

This clone was seen once. The chain couples TRBV5-1 to TRBJ1-2, with TRBD1 matching 7 bases. The ends lost 0 bases at V and 6 bases at J; junction bases unmatched: 11. Looked up from germline, CDR1 is SGHRS and CDR2 is YFSETQ. The CDR3 contains 16 residues. CDR3 nucleotides: TGCGCCAGCAGCTTGGGAGAGGGACAGTCCATTAATGGCTACACCTTC. This translates into CASSLGEGQSINGYTF.

V is TRBV19 and J is TRBJ2-2; D possibly corresponds to TRBD2 (6 bases). Trimming cost V 1 base and J 6 bases, with 15 bases left between them. The CDR3 consists of 16 residues. Germline CDR1 reads LNHDA; CDR2 reads SQIVND (reference sequence). CDR3 sequence reads: CASSIGPGSGSGELFF. In nucleotides, the CDR3 is TGTGCCAGTAGTATAGGCCCCGGGAGCGGGTCCGGGGAGCTGTTTTTT.

The chain recombines TRBV5-6 with TRBJ2-7, with a weak D call TRBD1 (6 bases). V gave up 1 base and J gave up 0 bases, with 8 bases separating them. The CDR3 sequence is 14 residues long. Germline-derived CDR1 and CDR2 are SGHDT and YYEEEE. The CDR3 DNA reads TGTGCCAGCAGCTTGACAGGGAGCTCCTACGAGCAGTACTTC. It encodes CASSLTGSSYEQYF. The full variable domain, completed using reference TRBV5-6 and TRBJ2-7, is DAGVTQSPTHLIKTRGQQVTLRCSPKSGHDTVSWYQQALGQGPQFIFQYYEEEERQRGNFPDRFSGHQFPNYSSELNVNALLLGDSALYLCASSLTGSSYEQYFGPGTRLTVT.

This chain uses TRBV5-4 with TRBJ1-4; 8 bases fit TRBD1. The CDR3 contains 16 residues. Germline V gives CDR1 SGHNT, CDR2 YYREEE (reference sequence). The V and J ends lost 2 bases and 5 bases, in that order; junction bases with no gene match: 8. The CDR3 protein is CASSFAGGAGNEKLFF. The CDR3 DNA reads as TGTGCCAGCAGCTTCGCAGGGGGCGCCGGGAATGAAAAACTGTTTTTT.

The genes are TRBV10-2 and TRBJ2-2, with TRBD2 identical over 15 bases. The CDR3 loop spans 16 amino acids. V lost 5 bases to trimming and J lost 5 bases; unmatched junction nucleotides: 3. Germline V gene sequence: CDR1 WSHSY, CDR2 SAAADI. In DNA form, the CDR3 reads TGCGCCAGCAGTCTGGGACTAGCGGGAGGTACCGGGGAGCTGTTTTTT. It encodes CASSLGLAGGTGELFF.

In its sample, this clone was seen a few times. The gene calls are TRBV27 and TRBJ2-1; 9 positions match TRBD1. The trim removed 7 bases at V and 7 bases at J, leaving 17 bases unmatched. Germline lookup yields CDR1 MNHEY and CDR2 SMNVEV (reference sequence). CDR3 length equals 17 residues. The CDR3 DNA sequence: TGTGCCAGCACCCAAATAACCGGGACAGGGTTGAGGAATGAGCAGTTCTTC. This translates into CASTQITGTGLRNEQFF.

The chain has TRBV24-1 and TRBJ2-2; 8 positions agree with TRBD1. J was trimmed by 7 bases and V by 3 bases; bases with no gene match: 6. Germline V gives CDR1 KGHDR, CDR2 SFDVKD. The CDR3 has 15 amino acids. The CDR3 here is CATSDRDRTGGELFF. CDR3 bases: TGTGCCACCAGTGATCGGGACAGGACTGGCGGGGAGCTGTTTTTT.

This clone occurred a few times. The J gene is TRBJ2-2, the V gene TRBV19, with 10 bases fitting TRBD2. This CDR3 region has 15 residues. The germline gives CDR1 LNHDA, CDR2 SQIVND (reference sequence). V dropped 10 bases and J dropped 9; count of bases not matched to a gene: 14. The CDR3 region is CATRGEAGGPRELFF. CDR3 in DNA: TGTGCCACCAGGGGGGAAGCGGGAGGGCCCCGGGAGCTGTTTTTT.

A remark on this clone: Other DNA sequences within the sample encode an identical CDR3. The V gene is TRBV9, the J gene TRBJ2-3, with D unclear. The CDR3 length is 12 residues. Per germline, CDR1 SGDLS and CDR2 YYNGEE. V lost 4 bases, J lost 3 bases, and 6 bases lay in between. The CDR3 DNA follows: TGTGCCAGCAGCCGAGTTACAGATACGCAGTATTTT. This gives the protein CASSRVTDTQYF. Full variable domain (rest looked up from reference TRBV9 and TRBJ2-3): DSGVTQTPKHLITATGQRVTLRCSPRSGDLSVYWYQQSLDQGLQFLIQYYNGEERAKGNILERFSAQQFPDLHSELNLSSLELGDSALYFCASSRVTDTQYFGPGTRLTVL.

The J gene is TRBJ1-5, the V gene TRBV27; weak D call: TRBD1 (5 bases). Trimming removed 7 bases at V and 7 bases at J, with 14 bases between. In germline, CDR1 is MNHEY, CDR2 SMNVEV (reference sequence). The CDR3 has 13 amino acids. DNA of the CDR3: TGTGCCAGCAAAAAGACAGCGTGGCAGCCCCAGCATTTT. Protein: CASKKTAWQPQHF.

The chain couples TRBV2 to TRBJ2-7; 8 bases are a match to TRBD2. From germline, CDR1 is SNHLY and CDR2 FYNNEI. The CDR3 consists of 15 residues. J lost 2 bases, V lost 0 bases, and 3 bases had no gene match. The CDR3 sequence: CASSEASGATYEQYF. CDR3 sequence (DNA): TGTGCCAGCAGTGAAGCTAGCGGGGCTACCTACGAGCAGTACTTC.

There are a few counts of this clone. This chain links TRBV4-2 with TRBJ1-4; D is possibly TRBD1 (5 bases). Per germline, CDR1 LGHNA and CDR2 YNFKEQ. V was clipped by 1 base and J by 9 bases, with 18 bases between them. This CDR3 spans 16 amino acids. CDR3 in amino acids: CASSQVLGGSEKKLFF. The CDR3, as DNA: TGTGCCAGCAGCCAAGTCTTGGGGGGTTCAGAAAAAAAACTGTTTTTT.

The chain links TRBV7-8 to TRBJ2-1; D unclear. Germline V gene sequence: CDR1 SGHVS, CDR2 FQNEAQ. V gave up 4 bases and J gave up 4 bases, with 8 bases separating them. The CDR3 covers 13 residues. In nucleotides, the CDR3 is TGTGCCAGCAGCTATGCTAGATACAATGAGCAGTTCTTC. Protein product: CASSYARYNEQFF.

The rearrangement links TRBV24-1 to TRBJ2-5; 9 nucleotides line up with TRBD2. This CDR3 region has 16 residues. The germline CDR1 and CDR2 sequences are KGHDR and SFDVKD. J gave up 5 bases and V 1 base, and 7 bases lay outside the gene matches. CDR3 protein: CATSDFGSGRLETQYF. The CDR3 region has the DNA TGTGCCACCAGTGATTTTGGGAGCGGGAGGTTGGAGACCCAGTACTTC.

The chain carries TRBV7-3 and TRBJ2-6; D is perhaps TRBD2 (6 bases). Germline loops: CDR1 SGHTA, CDR2 FQGTGA. This CDR3 has 18 residues. V lost 10 bases and J lost 0, with 22 bases in between. In DNA form, the CDR3 reads TGTGCCATTCGAGACCGGGGGACTGAGAGCTCTGGGGCCAACGTCCTGACTTTC. Protein product: CAIRDRGTESSGANVLTF. The full variable domain, completed using reference TRBV7-3 and TRBJ2-6, is GAGVSQTPSNKVTEKGKYVELRCDPISGHTALYWYRQSLGQGPEFLIYFQGTGAADDSGLPNDRFFAVRPEGSVSTLKIQRTERGDSAVYLCAIRDRGTESSGANVLTFGAGSRLTVL.

The chain joins TRBV10-3 to TRBJ1-4; D is uncertain. V lost 2 bases and J lost 0, with 4 bases in between. The V gene's germline CDR1 is ENHRY and CDR2 SYGVKD. The CDR3 length is 14 residues. CDR3 DNA sequence: TGTGCCATCAGTGAGGTCTCAACTAATGAAAAACTGTTTTTT. Protein sequence: CAISEVSTNEKLFF.

This clone came up a few times. At the DNA level, this CDR3 is encoded by other sequences in the same sample as well. This sequence joins TRBV5-8 and TRBJ2-7; D possibly corresponds to TRBD2 (6 bases). The V gene's germline CDR1 is SGHTS and CDR2 YDEGEE. CDR3 length equals 14 residues. Trimming shortened V by 3 bases and J by 1 base, and 11 bases separated the two germline ends. In nucleotides, the CDR3 is TGTGCCAGCAGCTCCCGAGGGAGGTCCTACGAGCAGTACTTC. Translating gives CASSSRGRSYEQYF.

This rearrangement joins TRBV28 to TRBJ2-7; a possible D gene is TRBD2 (5 bases). Per the germline V gene, CDR1 is MDHEN and CDR2 is SYDVKM. Trimming stripped 7 bases from V and 5 bases from J, with 15 bases between. This CDR3 comprises 13 residues. The CDR3 region is CASTSPAVHEQYF. For the CDR3, the DNA is TGTGCCAGCACCTCCCCAGCGGTGCACGAGCAGTACTTC.

A few counts support this clone. This sample includes further DNA sequences coding for the same CDR3. This rearrangement joins TRBV2 to TRBJ2-7, with TRBD1 matching over 8 bases. This CDR3 is 12 amino acids long. Unmatched junction bases numbered 1, after V lost 8 bases and J lost 1 base. Germline CDR1 reads SNHLY; CDR2 reads FYNNEI. The DNA of the CDR3 is TGTGCCAGCCGGACAGGGTCCTACGAGCAGTACTTC. Amino acids: CASRTGSYEQYF.

This clone appeared a single time. The genes are TRBV7-8 and TRBJ1-2, with a tentative D call TRBD1 (6 bases). Germline V gives CDR1 SGHVS, CDR2 FQNEAQ. The CDR3 has 13 residues. V lost 1 base to trimming and J lost 4 bases, with 7 bases between them. The CDR3 DNA reads TGTGCCAGCAGCTTAGGGACAGCCTATGGCTACACCTTC. The encoded protein is CASSLGTAYGYTF.

As to this clone: One end of the junction is discordant with germline, which a read error may explain. Distinct nucleotide sequences in the sample also encode this CDR3. The rearrangement joins TRBV2 to TRBJ1-6; 9 bases map to TRBD1. The CDR3 covers 14 residues. Germline V CDR1 and CDR2: SNHLY, FYNNEI. CDR3: CASSGDRDGDPLHF. CDR3 nucleotide sequence: TGTGCCAGCAGCGGGGACAGGGACGGCGATCCCCTCCATTTT.

The chain carries TRBV19 and TRBJ1-2; unclear D gene. The V gene's germline CDR1 is LNHDA and CDR2 SQIVND (reference sequence). V gave up 3 bases and J gave up 8 bases, with 10 bases separating them. The CDR3 consists of 12 residues. The CDR3 bases are TGTGCCAGTAGTATGCGGACTTACGGCTACACCTTC. Amino acids: CASSMRTYGYTF.

This sequence joins TRBV30 and TRBJ2-7; TRBD1 agrees at 10 bases. The CDR3 totals 13 residues. CDR1 is GTSNPN and CDR2 is SVGIG in the germline V gene (reference sequence). Trimming at V came to 1 base and at J to 3 bases, leaving 0 bases not matched to a gene. In nucleotides, the CDR3 is TGTGCCTGGAGTGGGACAGGGGGCTACGAGCAGTACTTC. It translates to CAWSGTGGYEQYF.

The chain employs TRBV11-3 and TRBJ2-7; 7 bases are shared with TRBD2. This CDR3 region has 13 residues. J lost 4 bases, V lost 2 bases, and 2 bases had no gene match. Germline-derived CDR1 and CDR2 are SGHNT and YENEEA. In nucleotides, the CDR3 is TGTGCCAGCAGCTTATGGGAGGGGTACGAGCAGTACTTC. Translated: CASSLWEGYEQYF.

The chain is built from TRBV29-1 and TRBJ1-6; D is possibly TRBD1 (6 bases). The V and J ends lost 6 bases and 2 bases respectively, with 11 bases between them. This CDR3 has 14 residues. Germline V gene data show CDR1 as SQVTM and CDR2 as ANQGSEA. Here the CDR3 reads CSVSQGTYNSPLHF. The CDR3 bases are TGCAGCGTCTCGCAGGGGACCTATAATTCACCCCTCCACTTT.

This rearrangement joins TRBV10-3 to TRBJ2-7; 10 nucleotides agree with TRBD2. Germline V lookup: CDR1 ENHRY, CDR2 SYGVKD. The CDR3 length is 17 residues. The junction had 13 bases not matched to a gene; V was cut back by 2 bases and J by 6 bases. The CDR3 spells CAISERGASGGPREQYF. CDR3 nucleotides: TGTGCCATCAGTGAGAGGGGAGCTAGCGGGGGCCCCCGCGAGCAGTACTTC.

The rearrangement uses TRBV25-1 and TRBJ2-4; 11 positions agree with TRBD2. V lost 7 bases, J lost 7 bases, and 9 bases stayed unmatched. Germline CDR1 is MGHDK and CDR2 is SYGVNS. The length of the CDR3 is 15 residues. Written as DNA, the CDR3 is TGTGCCAGCACCCCAAGAGCTAGCGGGGGGAACATTCAGTACTTC. Its translation: CASTPRASGGNIQYF.

The chain has TRBV7-2 and TRBJ2-7, with 12 bases matching TRBD2. The ends lost 5 bases at V and 4 bases at J; junction bases unmatched: 9. In germline, CDR1 is SGHTA, CDR2 FQGNSA. The CDR3 has 16 amino acids. The CDR3 protein is CASSPSSGGGLYEQYF. The CDR3 DNA follows: TGTGCCAGCAGCCCGTCTAGCGGGGGGGGACTTTACGAGCAGTACTTC.